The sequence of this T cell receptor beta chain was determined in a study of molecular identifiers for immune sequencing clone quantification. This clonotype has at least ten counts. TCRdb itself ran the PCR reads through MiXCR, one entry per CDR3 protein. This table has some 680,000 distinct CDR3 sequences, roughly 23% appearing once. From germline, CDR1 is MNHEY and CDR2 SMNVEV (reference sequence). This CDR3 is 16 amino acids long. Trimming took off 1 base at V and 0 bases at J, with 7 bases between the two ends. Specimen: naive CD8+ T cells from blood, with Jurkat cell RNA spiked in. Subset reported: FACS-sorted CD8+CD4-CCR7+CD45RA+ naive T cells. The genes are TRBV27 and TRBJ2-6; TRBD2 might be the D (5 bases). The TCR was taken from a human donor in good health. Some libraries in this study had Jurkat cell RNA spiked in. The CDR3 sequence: CASSLLGSSGANVLTF. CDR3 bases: TGTGCCAGCAGTTTATTGGGGAGCTCTGGGGCCAACGTCCTGACTTTC. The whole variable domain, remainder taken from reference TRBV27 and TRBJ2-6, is EAQVTQNPRYLITVTGKKLTVTCSQNMNHEYMSWYRQDPGLGLRQIYYSMNVEVTDKGDVPEGYKVSRKEKRNFPLILESPSPNQTSLYFCASSLLGSSGANVLTFGAGSRLTVL.